This passage covers 28 T cell receptor beta chains from one sample sequenced in a study of molecular identifiers for immune sequencing clone quantification. TCRdb analysed the PCR reads with MiXCR anew, one entry per CDR3 protein. The table lists hundreds of thousands of distinct CDR3 sequences, approximately 24% of them singletons. Sequenced material: naive CD8+ T cells from blood, with Jurkat cell RNA spiked in. The subset denotes: FACS-sorted CD8+CD4-CCR7+CD45RA+ naive T cells. Receptors originate from a human donor in good health. Some libraries in this study had Jurkat cell RNA spiked in.

The chain employs TRBV28 and TRBJ2-5, with a tentative D call TRBD2 (5 bases). Trimming removed 9 bases at V and 5 bases at J, with 13 bases between. CDR1 MDHEN and CDR2 SYDVKM come from the germline V gene. This CDR3 is 12 amino acids long. The CDR3, as DNA: TGTGCCAGTAGGAAACTAGGGGAGACCCAGTACTTC. Translation: CASRKLGETQYF.

Regarding this clonotype: One junction end disagrees with the germline gene, perhaps due to a read error. J is TRBJ1-1 and V is TRBV6-2 or TRBV6-3; D remains unclear. CDR1 MNHEY and CDR2 SVGEGT come from the germline V gene. This CDR3 has 13 amino acids. Here the CDR3 DNA reads TGTGCCAGTAGTTACTCGTGGAGACTTGAAGCTTTCTTT. This gives the protein CASSYSWRLEAFF.

In its sample, this clonotype was seen a few times. V and J are TRBV4-1 and TRBJ2-7, with 7 bases that match TRBD1. The CDR3 contains 13 residues. Germline trimming cut 3 bases from V and 4 bases from J; bases unmatched to any gene: 3. Germline values: CDR1 MGHRA, CDR2 YSYEKL. The CDR3 reads CASSHGQEYEQYF. The CDR3 coding sequence is TGCGCCAGCAGCCACGGACAGGAGTACGAGCAGTACTTC.

This clonotype was detected many times. The CDR3 is CATSRVAEQFF. In nucleotides, the CDR3 is TGTGCCACCAGCAGAGTGGCTGAGCAGTTCTTC. The rearrangement links TRBV15 to TRBJ2-1; D gene unclear. Between the trimmed V and J ends, which lost 1 base and 9 bases, there was a span of 4 bases. This CDR3 region has 11 residues. The germline V gene encodes CDR1 LNHNV and CDR2 YYDKDF (reference sequence).

Only a few counts were recorded for this clonotype. The chain carries TRBV19 and TRBJ2-1; unclear D gene. The CDR3 runs to 15 residues. V lost 3 bases and J lost 7, with 16 bases in between. Germline V CDR1 and CDR2: LNHDA, SQIVND (reference sequence). Written as DNA, the CDR3 is TGTGCCAGTAGTATCGGGTCCCCGGCCGGAAATGAGCAGTTCTTC. This codes for CASSIGSPAGNEQFF. Full variable domain (remainder filled in from reference TRBV19 and TRBJ2-1): DGGITQSPKYLFRKEGQNVTLSCEQNLNHDAMYWYRQDPGQGLRLIYYSQIVNDFQKGDIAEGYSVSREKKESFPLTVTSAQKNPTAFYLCASSIGSPAGNEQFFGPGTRLTVL.

This chain connects TRBV7-9 to TRBJ2-7; tentative D call: TRBD2 (5 bases). This CDR3 comprises 13 residues. The germline V gene has CDR1 SEHNR and CDR2 FQNEAQ (reference sequence). Trimming removed 5 bases at V and 3 bases at J, with 11 bases between. CDR3 DNA: TGTGCCAGCAGCGGAGTGGGGAGCTACGAGCAGTACTTC. Translated, it gives CASSGVGSYEQYF.

This clonotype was seen more than once but under ten times. A much bigger clone sits one base away, suggesting this may be a read error. The V and J genes are TRBV20-1 and TRBJ2-7; D possibly corresponds to TRBD2 (5 bases). The CDR3 runs to 13 residues. V was pared by 7 bases and J by 1 base, with 14 bases between. Germline V gene sequence: CDR1 DFQATT, CDR2 SNEGSKA (reference sequence). CDR3 amino acids: CSVRVLASYEQYF. As DNA, the CDR3 is TGCAGTGTTAGGGTGCTAGCTTCCTACGAGCAGTACTTC.

This clonotype was found many times. CDR3 nucleotide sequence: TGTGCCAGCAGTGAAGGGAGGACGGGACAGGTCCAAAATACGCAGTATTTT. The encoded protein is CASSEGRTGQVQNTQYF. J is TRBJ2-3 and V is TRBV2, with 8 bases matching TRBD1. V was pared by 1 base and J by 7 bases, with 13 bases of the junction left unmatched. Germline loops: CDR1 SNHLY, CDR2 FYNNEI. This CDR3 region has 17 residues.

V and J are TRBV2 and TRBJ1-5; D is possibly TRBD1 (5 bases). V lost 4 bases, J lost 2 bases, and 12 bases lay in between. CDR3 length: 15 residues. CDR1 is SNHLY, CDR2 FYNNEI, per germline. The CDR3 is CASSVWDRGNQPQHF. CDR3 DNA sequence: TGTGCCAGCAGTGTTTGGGACCGCGGCAATCAGCCCCAGCATTTT.

On this clonotype itself: A much larger clone lies a single base off, so this may be a read error. The chain links TRBV5-4 to TRBJ2-7; 10 bases line up with TRBD1. CDR1 SGHNT and CDR2 YYREEE come from the germline V gene (reference sequence). The CDR3 covers 15 residues. CDR3 DNA: TGTGCCAGCAGCCCGGGACAGGGGAGCTCCTGCGAGCAGTACTTC. Protein product: CASSPGQGSSCEQYF.

V gene TRBV19 combines with J gene TRBJ2-7; D call uncertain. CDR1 and CDR2 (germline): LNHDA, SQIVND (reference sequence). The V gene lost 4 bases and the J gene lost 2 bases, with 6 bases spanning the gap. This CDR3 spans 12 amino acids. Here the CDR3 reads CASSNKAYEQYF. CDR3 nucleotide sequence: TGTGCCAGTAGTAACAAAGCCTACGAGCAGTACTTC.

The sample holds a few counts of this clonotype. The CDR3 does not close with the conserved phenylalanine or tryptophan, likely indicating a read error. V and J are TRBV4-3 and TRBJ2-3; 10 bases fit TRBD1. The CDR3 is 16 amino acids. From germline, CDR1 is LGHNA and CDR2 YSLEER. The junction had 9 bases not matched to a gene; V was cut back by 0 bases and J by 9 bases. CDR3 sequence reads: CASSQDRDRGLGTQYL. CDR3 coding DNA: TGCGCCAGCAGCCAAGACCGGGACAGGGGCCTCGGGACGCAGTATCTT.

This clonotype was counted many times. The CDR3, as DNA: TGCGCCAGCACCCCTAGCTTGGGGACTGAAGCTTTCTTT. Amino acid sequence: CASTPSLGTEAFF. The V and J genes are TRBV5-1 and TRBJ1-1; D unclear. The CDR3 is 13 amino acids. Germline V gives CDR1 SGHRS, CDR2 YFSETQ. V shed 6 bases and J shed 5 bases, with 14 bases lying between them.

The V and J genes are TRBV19 and TRBJ2-4; a weak D match, TRBD1 (6 bases). Looked up from germline, CDR1 is LNHDA and CDR2 is SQIVND (reference sequence). Trimming removed 3 bases at V and 8 bases at J, with 26 bases between. The CDR3 contains 18 residues. CDR3 sequence reads: CASSMPYTLTGPRDIQYF. CDR3 DNA sequence: TGTGCCAGTAGTATGCCCTACACCCTAACAGGGCCACGGGACATTCAGTACTTC.

This clonotype turned up a few times. The chain employs TRBV9 and TRBJ2-2, with a weak D call TRBD2 (6 bases). This CDR3 region has 15 residues. Trimming took off 0 bases at V and 5 bases at J, with 11 bases between the two ends. CDR1 is SGDLS and CDR2 is YYNGEE in the germline V gene. This CDR3 is CASSVGGSGTGELFF. The DNA of the CDR3 is TGTGCCAGCAGCGTAGGTGGGAGCGGGACCGGGGAGCTGTTTTTT.

About this clonotype itself: This could be a read error, since a much larger clone is one nucleotide away. As the CDR3 is not closed by the conserved phenylalanine or tryptophan, this likely results from a read error. The rearrangement uses TRBV4-3 and TRBJ2-3; 7 bases line up with TRBD2. CDR1 is LGHNA, CDR2 YSLEER, per germline. After removal of 0 bases from V and 1 base from J, the junction contained 4 bases not matched to a gene. The CDR3 has 16 amino acids. The DNA of the CDR3 is TGCGCCAGCAGCCAAGAAGTCACTAGCGGCACAGATACGCAGTATTCT. Translated, it gives CASSQEVTSGTDTQYS.

This clonotype has a handful of counts. V is TRBV4-3 and J is TRBJ2-5; 7 bases match TRBD2. Germline V gene sequence: CDR1 LGHNA, CDR2 YSLEER. This CDR3 has 16 residues. Trimming at V came to 1 base and at J to 2 bases, leaving 7 bases not matched to a gene. CDR3 sequence: CASSQGTSGGQETQYF. The DNA for the CDR3 is TGCGCCAGCAGCCAAGGTACTTCGGGGGGACAAGAGACCCAGTACTTC.

Of note for this clonotype: A read error is likely, as this CDR3 ends without the conserved phenylalanine or tryptophan. V and J are TRBV29-1 and TRBJ2-7, with 9 bases matching TRBD1. The CDR3 loop spans 16 amino acids. V lost 4 bases and J lost 4; bases outside the gene matches: 14. CDR1 SQVTM and CDR2 ANQGSEA come from the germline V gene. CDR3 DNA: TGCAGCGTTGCGGGGACCCCCGGGACAGGGAGTTACGAGCAGTACTCC. Its translation: CSVAGTPGTGSYEQYS.

This clonotype showed up many times. This chain links TRBV12-3 or TRBV12-4 with TRBJ1-2, with a possible D match to TRBD1 (6 bases). Trimming took 3 bases from V and 4 from J, leaving 15 bases between them. The CDR3 is 15 residues long. For the CDR3, the DNA is TGTGCCAGCAGTTTGGCGGGGGGCGGCAGCTATGGCTACACCTTC. This sequence encodes CASSLAGGGSYGYTF.

This clonotype has a count of ten or more. This chain joins TRBV10-3 and TRBJ2-3; D perhaps matches TRBD1 (6 bases). V gave up 0 bases and J gave up 5 bases, with 15 bases separating them. Germline V gives CDR1 ENHRY, CDR2 SYGVKD. This CDR3 spans 16 amino acids. In DNA, the CDR3 is TGTGCCATCAGTGAGTCGTTGACAGGCGCGGGAGATACGCAGTATTTT. Translation: CAISESLTGAGDTQYF.

The chain links TRBV7-9 to TRBJ2-6; D is unclear. The germline CDR1 and CDR2 sequences are SEHNR and FQNEAQ (reference sequence). This CDR3 spans 16 amino acids. V was cut by 4 bases and J by 0 bases, with 10 bases left in between. CDR3 in amino acids: CASSSPWDSGANVLTF. Written as DNA, the CDR3 is TGTGCCAGCAGCTCCCCATGGGACTCTGGGGCCAACGTCCTGACTTTC.

This clonotype was seen only a few times. The chain is built from TRBV20-1 and TRBJ2-3; D is possibly TRBD1 (8 bases). The germline V gene has CDR1 DFQATT and CDR2 SNEGSKA (reference sequence). V dropped 6 bases and J dropped 3 bases, with 16 bases sitting between them. CDR3 length: 14 amino acids. The CDR3 sequence is CSAEDREGTDTQYF. The CDR3 nucleotides read TGCAGTGCGGAGGACAGGGAGGGAACAGATACGCAGTATTTT.

This clonotype turned up a few times. The V call is TRBV24-1, the J call TRBJ1-5; no clear D. The CDR3 length is 13 residues. Germline V gene data show CDR1 as KGHDR and CDR2 as SFDVKD. Trimming left V 2 bases short and J 9 bases short, with 10 bases between. The CDR3 DNA follows: TGTGCCACCAGTGATTACATGATGGGGCCCCAGCATTTT. Translating gives CATSDYMMGPQHF.

This clonotype was counted ten times or more. The V call is TRBV5-1, the J call TRBJ2-5; D remains unclear. The CDR3 loop spans 12 amino acids. Trimming stripped 1 base from V and 4 bases from J, with 5 bases between. The germline V gene encodes CDR1 SGHRS and CDR2 YFSETQ. The CDR3 spells CASSLPLETQYF. DNA for the CDR3: TGCGCCAGCAGCTTGCCCCTAGAGACCCAGTACTTC. Supplemented by reference TRBV5-1 and TRBJ2-5, the full variable domain reads KAGVTQTPRYLIKTRGQQVTLSCSPISGHRSVSWYQQTPGQGLQFLFEYFSETQRNKGNFPGRFSGRQFSNSRSEMNVSTLELGDSALYLCASSLPLETQYFGPGTRLLVL.

Worth noting for this clonotype: A much larger clone sits a single nucleotide away, making a read error possible. The chain has TRBV12-5 and TRBJ1-1; the D gene is possibly TRBD1 (6 bases). The ends were cut back, 8 bases at V and 7 bases at J, with 17 bases in the middle. From germline, CDR1 is LGHNT and CDR2 FRNRAP. The CDR3 consists of 13 residues. CDR3 amino acids: CASSLEQGGEAFF. DNA of the CDR3: TGTGCTAGTAGCCTAGAACAGGGTGGTGAAGCTTTCTTT.

The rearrangement uses TRBV13 and TRBJ2-2, with 9 bases fitting TRBD2. CDR1 is PRHDT, CDR2 FYEKMQ, per germline (reference sequence). The length of the CDR3 is 16 residues. The V segment lost 0 bases and the J segment 4 bases; nucleotides outside the gene matches: 3. In DNA, the CDR3 is TGTGCCAGCAGCTTAGGGCTAGCGGGGCGCACCGGGGAGCTGTTTTTT. As protein: CASSLGLAGRTGELFF.

This clonotype was observed a few times. Since a much larger clone is just one base distant, this may be a read error. The CDR3 region has the DNA TGCGCCAGCAGCCAAGAGGTGACAGGACTAGGCGAGGGGCCCCAGTACTTC. Translation gives CASSQEVTGLGEGPQYF. The chain has TRBV4-3 and TRBJ2-5; TRBD2 is a possible D gene (7 bases). V lost 0 bases and J lost 9, with 23 bases in between. Germline-derived CDR1 and CDR2 are LGHNA and YSLEER. CDR3 length: 17 amino acids.

About this clonotype: Just one base apart from a much larger clone, this may be a read error. The chain links TRBV5-6 to TRBJ2-5, with D possibly being TRBD2 (6 bases). Germline V lookup: CDR1 SGHDT, CDR2 YYEEEE. V dropped 7 bases and J dropped 2 bases, with 15 bases sitting between them. The CDR3 runs to 14 residues. CDR3 protein: CASGPGLKQETQYF. CDR3 coding DNA: TGTGCCAGCGGCCCGGGACTGAAACAAGAGACCCAGTACTTC. The variable domain in full, completed from reference TRBV5-6 and TRBJ2-5, reads DAGVTQSPTHLIKTRGQQVTLRCSPKSGHDTVSWYQQALGQGPQFIFQYYEEEERQRGNFPDRFSGHQFPNYSSELNVNALLLGDSALYLCASGPGLKQETQYFGPGTRLLVL.